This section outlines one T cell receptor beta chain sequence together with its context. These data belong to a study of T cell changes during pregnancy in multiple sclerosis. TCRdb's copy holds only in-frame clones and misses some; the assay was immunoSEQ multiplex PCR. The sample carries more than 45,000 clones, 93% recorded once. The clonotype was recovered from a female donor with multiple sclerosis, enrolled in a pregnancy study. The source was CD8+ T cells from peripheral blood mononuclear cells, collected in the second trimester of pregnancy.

In DNA, the CDR3 is TGCGCCAGCATGCGTGGGGGCGGAGAGACCCAGTACTTC. As protein: CASMRGGGETQYF. This sequence joins TRBV10-2 and TRBJ2-5, with TRBD1 as a possible D gene (6 bases). Germline CDR1 reads WSHSY; CDR2 reads SAAADI. The CDR3 is made up of 13 amino acids. Trimming pared 7 bases from V and 4 bases from J, leaving 13 bases between.